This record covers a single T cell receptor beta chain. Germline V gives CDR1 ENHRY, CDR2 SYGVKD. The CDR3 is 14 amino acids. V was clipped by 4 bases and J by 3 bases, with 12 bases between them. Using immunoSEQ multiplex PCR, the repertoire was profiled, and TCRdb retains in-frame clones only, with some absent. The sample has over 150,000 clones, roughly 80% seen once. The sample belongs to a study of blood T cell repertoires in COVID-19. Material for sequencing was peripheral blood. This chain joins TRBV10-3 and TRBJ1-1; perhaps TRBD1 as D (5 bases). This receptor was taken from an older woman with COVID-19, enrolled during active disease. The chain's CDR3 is CAISAREIDTEAFF. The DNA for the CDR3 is TGTGCCATCAGTGCCAGGGAAATTGACACTGAAGCTTTCTTT.